The text below deals with one TCR beta chain. Following RNA extraction, reverse transcription yielded cDNA that acted as the sequencing template. Profiled with immunoSEQ multiplex PCR; TCRdb holds only in-frame clones, not every one. Of some 180,000 clones listed, just over 55% are singletons. The data were taken from a study of CD8+ T cells in alopecia areata. Trimming left V 5 bases short and J 3 bases short, with 14 bases between. Germline CDR1 is MNHEY and CDR2 is SMNVEV (reference sequence). This CDR3 is built from 14 residues. The rearrangement joins TRBV27 to TRBJ2-7; D unresolved. Specimen: CD8+ T cells sorted from blood. The receptor comes from a human donor in good health. This chain's CDR3 is CASSSWKVFYEQYF. For the CDR3, the DNA is TGTGCCAGCAGTAGTTGGAAAGTTTTCTACGAGCAGTACTTC.